The subject of this entry is one T cell receptor (beta chain). This receptor's antigen is unknown. No quality values exist for individual bases; no much larger clone is one base distant. A patient counted as having stable Graves' hyperthyroidism if no progression to ophthalmopathy occurred over 18 months of follow-up. Hyperthyroidism patients were newly diagnosed, had a disease duration of under 2 months, and were aged 18 to 65 years. Patients with uncontrolled infections, other autoimmune diseases, pregnancy or lactation were excluded. Diagnoses relied on clinical symptoms, serum thyroxine and TRAb, thyroid ultrasound and orbital computed tomography. Ficoll-Paque density gradient centrifugation was used to isolate PBMCs from around 9.1 ml of fresh peripheral blood. Trizol reagent was used to extract total RNA, and RNA quality was then checked on an Agilent 2100 Bioanalyzer. Deletion took 2 bases off V and 3 bases off J, with a span of 10 bases between the germline ends. The CDR3 runs 14 amino acids, cysteine and phenylalanine included. Only the CDR3 region is kept as DNA, spanning 42 bases read in frame from base 1. CDR1 WSHSY and CDR2 SAAADI are derived from the germline V gene.

The data originate from a study of T cells in Graves' hyperthyroidism and ophthalmopathy (dated by TCRdb to about 2019). Regarding the study in general: Peripheral blood samples were taken at initial diagnosis, before any treatment was given. The roughly 94 discovery patients were randomly split 7:3 into training and test sets. Once sampling was done, hyperthyroidism patients were given methimazole at a starting dose of 30 mg daily, whereas ophthalmopathy patients were given high-dose intravenous methylprednisolone. A discovery cohort of about a hundred patients, 43 with Graves' ophthalmopathy and more than 55 with stable Graves' hyperthyroidism, was used to find distinguishing TCR V-J signatures. The paper reports TCR Vbeta CDR3 sequencing of 130 to 150 peripheral blood samples: approximately 43 ophthalmopathy, about 75 hyperthyroidism and 17 progressor patients. Whether ophthalmopathy could be predicted prospectively was tested in an independent validation cohort made up of some 20 hyperthyroidism patients plus 17 patients who later progressed to ophthalmopathy. The study also compared thyroid tissue and blood T-cell repertoires from five or six Graves' hyperthyroidism patients.

The TCR beta CDR3 regions were amplified from the RNA transcripts. A first-round RT-PCR of the TCR CDR3 used the HTBI primer set with the Qiagen OneStep RT-PCR kit. Libraries were constructed in a second round of multiplex PCR, after which size selection and purification were performed. The libraries were sequenced on an Illumina HiSeq2000 using paired-end 100 bp reads. The authors' pipeline ran thus. Raw data were processed with SOAPnuke, discarding reads with adapters, uncalled bases, mean Phred below 15, or no exact constant-primer or identifier match. High-quality paired reads were merged with COPE v1.2.5, and unique nucleotide sequences were defined as clonotypes. Clonotypes were aligned to IMGT TRBV, TRBD and TRBJ reference segments using MiTCR v1.1. Analysis was restricted to V-J combinations with a frequency above 0.0001, which covered roughly 99% of repertoires. A TCS score was defined as the ratio of F50 (clonal expansion) to E x V (chaos), with BLOSUM62-based TCRdist applied between CDR3 peptides within each V-J. Welch's t-statistics and random forest reduced around 520 V-J features to 13, which were used in a naive Bayes classifier (R e1071). TCRdb reanalyzed the raw reads on its own, using fastp at Q25 for trimming and MiXCR for clone calling, and kept in-frame beta chains. Rows matching on CDR3 protein sequence are summarized as one entry with the most common DNA and genes. The V and J calls follow TCRdb's processing rather than the paper's. The sample table contains 380,000 or so distinct CDR3 sequences; only one count was recorded for about 15% of them. 20% to 25% of the sample rests with the top ten.

Points the paper makes about the study in general: Ophthalmopathy was separated from stable hyperthyroidism by a 13 V-J signature model, with around 90% sensitivity and approximately 81% specificity obtained in cross-validation and 80%/75% obtained in testing. During validation, the model predicted progression to ophthalmopathy a median of approximately six months ahead of onset, with roughly 65% sensitivity and 72% to 85% specificity. Most expanded thyroid clonotypes (frequency above 0.001) were also detected in blood, a finding suggesting that blood repertoires may reflect thyroid immune responses. No statistical method was used to fix the sample size in advance, and group allocation was not hidden from the investigators.

This TCR derives from a woman under 40 with Graves' hyperthyroidism. This sequence uses TRBV10-2 and TRBJ1-1, and possibly TRBD1, on 6 matching bases. The material sequenced was blood. The DNA sequence is TGCGCCAGCAGTGAGGCGGGGGCGGACACTGAAGCTTTCTTT. Its product reads: CASSEAGADTEAFF.